This T cell receptor (beta chain) was identified in a study of blood T cell repertoires in COVID-19. Study as a whole: From the United States, Italy and Spain came samples of acute and convalescent COVID-19.

Per the germline V gene, CDR1 is SGHVS and CDR2 is FQNEAQ. V trimming: 9 bases; J trimming: 3 bases; junction bases outside the gene matches: 4. This CDR3 is 12 amino acids long. Per the original methods: Reference gene primer amplification in the assay estimated nucleated cell counts. Sequencing was performed with immunoSEQ multiplex PCR; in TCRdb, only in-frame clones are kept and a portion is missing. V and J calls and clone size follow that table, whereas D and trimming were derived from the DNA. The repertoire holds around 65,000 clones, roughly 79% seen once, with 16% in the top ten. The TCR was taken from a man in his fifties or sixties with acute or convalescent COVID-19. This chain connects TRBV7-8 to TRBJ2-5, with 7 positions matching TRBD1. Source material: peripheral blood. The CDR3 region is CASLTGEETQYF. The CDR3 nucleotides are TGTGCCAGTCTAACAGGGGAAGAGACCCAGTACTTC.